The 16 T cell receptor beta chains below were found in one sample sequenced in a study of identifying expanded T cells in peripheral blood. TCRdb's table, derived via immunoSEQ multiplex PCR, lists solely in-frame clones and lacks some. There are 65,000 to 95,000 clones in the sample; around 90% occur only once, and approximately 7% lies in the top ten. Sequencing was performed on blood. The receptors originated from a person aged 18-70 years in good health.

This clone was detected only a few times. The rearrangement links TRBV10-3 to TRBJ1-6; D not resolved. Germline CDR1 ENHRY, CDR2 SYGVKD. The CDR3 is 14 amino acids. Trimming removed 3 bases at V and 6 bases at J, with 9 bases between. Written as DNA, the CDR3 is TGTGCCATCAGTGAACTTGAGACTAATTCACCCCTCCACTTT. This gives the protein CAISELETNSPLHF.

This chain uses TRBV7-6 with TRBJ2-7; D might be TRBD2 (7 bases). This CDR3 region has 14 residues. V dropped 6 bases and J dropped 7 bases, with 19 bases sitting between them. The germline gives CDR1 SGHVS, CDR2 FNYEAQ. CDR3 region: CASRPGGGEREQYF. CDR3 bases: TGTGCCAGCAGACCCGGAGGGGGGGAGAGAGAGCAGTACTTC. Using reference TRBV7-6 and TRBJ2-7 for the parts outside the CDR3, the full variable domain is GAGVSQSPRYKVTKRGQDVALRCDPISGHVSLYWYRQALGQGPEFLTYFNYEAQQDKSGLPNDRFSAERPEGSISTLTIQRTEQRDSAMYRCASRPGGGEREQYFGPGTRLTVT.

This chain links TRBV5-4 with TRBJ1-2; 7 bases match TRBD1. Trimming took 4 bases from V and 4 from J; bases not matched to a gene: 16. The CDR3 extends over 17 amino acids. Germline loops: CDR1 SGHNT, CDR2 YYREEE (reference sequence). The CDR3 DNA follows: TGTGCCAGCAGCCCGGCGGGAGGGGGCGCCCAGACCTATGGCTACACCTTC. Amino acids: CASSPAGGGAQTYGYTF.

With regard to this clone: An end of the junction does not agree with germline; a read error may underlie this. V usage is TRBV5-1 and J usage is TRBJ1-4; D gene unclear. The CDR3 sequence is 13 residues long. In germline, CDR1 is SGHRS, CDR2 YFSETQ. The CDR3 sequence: CASSSESKEKLFF. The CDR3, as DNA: TGCGCCAGCAGCTCCGAGTCTAAGGAAAAACTGTTTTTT.

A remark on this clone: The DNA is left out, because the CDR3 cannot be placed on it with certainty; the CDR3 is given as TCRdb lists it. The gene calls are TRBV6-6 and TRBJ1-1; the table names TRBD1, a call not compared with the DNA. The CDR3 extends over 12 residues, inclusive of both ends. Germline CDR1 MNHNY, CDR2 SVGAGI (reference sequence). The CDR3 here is CASSDFGQGTFF.

As DNA, the CDR3 is TGTGCCAGCAGCGTAGGGCGAGGGGAAAAACTGTTTTTT. Protein: CASSVGRGEKLFF. The J gene is TRBJ1-4, the V gene TRBV9; unclear D gene. The CDR3 extends over 13 amino acids. Germline CDR1 reads SGDLS; CDR2 reads YYNGEE. Trimming cost V 0 bases and J 8 bases, with 8 bases left between them.

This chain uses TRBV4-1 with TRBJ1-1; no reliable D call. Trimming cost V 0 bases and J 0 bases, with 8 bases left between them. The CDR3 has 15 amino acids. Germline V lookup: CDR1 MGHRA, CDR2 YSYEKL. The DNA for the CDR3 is TGCGCCAGCAGCCAAGAGTGGAGACTGAACACTGAAGCTTTCTTT. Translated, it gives CASSQEWRLNTEAFF.

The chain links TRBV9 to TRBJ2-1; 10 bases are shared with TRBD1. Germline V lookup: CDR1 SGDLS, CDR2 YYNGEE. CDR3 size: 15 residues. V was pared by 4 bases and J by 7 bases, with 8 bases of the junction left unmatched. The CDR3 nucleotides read TGTGCCAGCAGCCCTGACAGGGGGCGGTGGAATGAGCAGTTCTTC. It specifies CASSPDRGRWNEQFF. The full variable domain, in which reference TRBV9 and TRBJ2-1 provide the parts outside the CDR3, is DSGVTQTPKHLITATGQRVTLRCSPRSGDLSVYWYQQSLDQGLQFLIQYYNGEERAKGNILERFSAQQFPDLHSELNLSSLELGDSALYFCASSPDRGRWNEQFFGPGTRLTVL.

This chain's CDR3 is CASSLARAADTQYF. In DNA form, the CDR3 reads TGTGCCAGCAGCTTAGCCAGGGCGGCAGATACGCAGTATTTT. This rearrangement joins TRBV11-1 to TRBJ2-3; D is possibly TRBD1 (5 bases). The CDR3 length is 14 residues. The germline gives CDR1 SGHAT, CDR2 FQDESV (reference sequence). Trimming stripped 0 bases from V and 4 bases from J, with 8 bases between.

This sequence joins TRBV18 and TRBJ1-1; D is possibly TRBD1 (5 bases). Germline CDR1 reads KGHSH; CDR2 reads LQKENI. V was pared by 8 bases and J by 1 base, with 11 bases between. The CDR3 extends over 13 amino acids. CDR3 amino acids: CASLLQGNTEAFF. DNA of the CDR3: TGTGCCAGCCTATTGCAGGGGAACACTGAAGCTTTCTTT.

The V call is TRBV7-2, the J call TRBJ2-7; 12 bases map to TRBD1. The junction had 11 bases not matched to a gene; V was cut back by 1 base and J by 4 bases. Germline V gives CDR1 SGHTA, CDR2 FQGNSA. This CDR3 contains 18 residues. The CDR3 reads CASSLVVWGTGGKYEQYF. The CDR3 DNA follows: TGTGCCAGCAGCTTAGTCGTCTGGGGGACAGGGGGCAAATACGAGCAGTACTTC.

CDR3 protein: CASSGGVWDNSPLHF. The CDR3 nucleotides are TGTGCCAGCAGCGGAGGGGTCTGGGATAATTCACCCCTCCACTTT. The chain couples TRBV9 to TRBJ1-6, with D maybe TRBD1 (5 bases). The V gene lost 3 bases and the J gene lost 5 bases, with 12 bases spanning the gap. CDR1 and CDR2 from the germline V gene are SGDLS and YYNGEE. This CDR3 comprises 15 residues.

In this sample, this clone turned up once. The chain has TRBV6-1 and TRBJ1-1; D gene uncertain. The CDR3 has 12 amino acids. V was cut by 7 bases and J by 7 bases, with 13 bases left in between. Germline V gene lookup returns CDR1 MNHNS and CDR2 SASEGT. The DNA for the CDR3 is TGTGCCAGCATACTTACAGCCGATGAAGCTTTCTTT. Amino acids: CASILTADEAFF.

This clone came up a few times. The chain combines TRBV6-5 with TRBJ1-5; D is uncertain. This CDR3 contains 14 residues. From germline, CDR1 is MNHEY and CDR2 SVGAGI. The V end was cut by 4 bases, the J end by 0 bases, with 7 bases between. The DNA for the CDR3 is TGTGCCAGCAGTTCGGCCAATAGCAATCAGCCCCAGCATTTT. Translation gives CASSSANSNQPQHF.

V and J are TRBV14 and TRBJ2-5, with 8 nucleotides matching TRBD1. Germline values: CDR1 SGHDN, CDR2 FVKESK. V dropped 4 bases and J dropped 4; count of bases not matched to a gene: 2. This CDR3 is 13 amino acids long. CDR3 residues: CASSRGTGETQYF. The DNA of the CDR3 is TGTGCCAGCAGCCGAGGGACAGGAGAGACCCAGTACTTC.

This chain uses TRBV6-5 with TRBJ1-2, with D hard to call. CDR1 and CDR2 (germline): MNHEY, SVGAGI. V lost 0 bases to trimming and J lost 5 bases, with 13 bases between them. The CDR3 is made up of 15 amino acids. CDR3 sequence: CASSYSTGSEYGYTF. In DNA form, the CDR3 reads TGTGCCAGCAGTTACTCAACGGGGTCCGAGTATGGCTACACCTTC.